The clone carrying this T cell receptor (beta chain) was found many times. CDR3 regions were amplified by Arm-PCR using iRepertoire HTBI primers to build TCR beta libraries. A single record per CDR3 protein comes from TCRdb applying MiXCR to the multiplex PCR reads. The data contain about 530,000 distinct CDR3 sequences, about 16% of them singletons. The CDR3 has 15 residues. Germline loops: CDR1 SGHNT, CDR2 YENEEA. Trimming removed 4 bases at V and 1 base at J, with 13 bases between. The data are from a study of regulatory T cells in long-lasting Graves disease. Time point denoted: newly diagnosed GD, antithyroid drugs for less than 3 months. Scientists built the TCR library using RNA that was extracted from PBMCs. These data were likewise used in another study, on T cells in Graves' hyperthyroidism and ophthalmopathy. According to that study: For ophthalmopathy, model prediction preceded onset by a median about 6 months.

The source of this sequence is a woman aged 35-65 years with Graves disease. Sequenced here: peripheral blood mononuclear cells (PBMCs), sampled at new diagnosis, from a patient treated with antithyroid drugs. The chain uses TRBV11-3 and TRBJ1-1; D is unresolved. DNA for the CDR3: TGTGCCAGCAGCTCGAGCGGGCAGCCGAACACTGAAGCTTTCTTT. It specifies CASSSSGQPNTEAFF.